This T cell receptor beta chain comes out of a study of cytomegalovirus exposure and HLA in healthy donors. Points from the study as a whole: Associated with cytomegalovirus, according to the listing, were fewer than 200 TCR beta chains. It was in a later analysis that TCR association rates were seen to vary by HLA locus, highest for DRB1 and lowest for HLA-C. Many donors shared some public TCRs, even though most TCR sequences were rare.

The PCR contained 60 Vbeta and 13 Jbeta primers. This table comes from immunoSEQ multiplex PCR, and its TCRdb copy is limited to in-frame clones, with some not included. The table lists fewer than 250,000 clones, about 80% of them singletons. The V gene's germline CDR1 is WSHSY and CDR2 SAAADI. The CDR3 has 20 amino acids. V shed 6 bases and J 10 bases; nucleotides not matched to a gene: 28. About this clone itself: What it binds is not known.

The sequencing sample was made of PBMCs. V usage is TRBV10-2 and J usage is TRBJ2-1; the match to TRBD1 covers 9 bases. This TCR was sampled from a man aged 35 to 55 in good health and CMV-seronegative. CDR3 sequence (DNA): TGCGCCAGCAGCAACGACGGGACAGGGCTACGTTTTTTGGAACAATGGGAGCAGTTCTTC. This sequence encodes CASSNDGTGLRFLEQWEQFF.